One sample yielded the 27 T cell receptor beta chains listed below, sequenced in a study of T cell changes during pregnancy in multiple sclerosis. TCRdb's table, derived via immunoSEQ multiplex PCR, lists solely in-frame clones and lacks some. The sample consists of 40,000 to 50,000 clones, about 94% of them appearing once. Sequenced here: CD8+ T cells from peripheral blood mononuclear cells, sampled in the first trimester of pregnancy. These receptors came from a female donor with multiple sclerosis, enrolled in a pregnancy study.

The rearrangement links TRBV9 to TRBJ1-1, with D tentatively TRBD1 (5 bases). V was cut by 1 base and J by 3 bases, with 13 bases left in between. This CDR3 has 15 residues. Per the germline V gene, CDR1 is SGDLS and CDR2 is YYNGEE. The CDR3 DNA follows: TGTGCCAGCAGCGTATACCCTTTAGGGGACACTGAAGCTTTCTTT. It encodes CASSVYPLGDTEAFF.

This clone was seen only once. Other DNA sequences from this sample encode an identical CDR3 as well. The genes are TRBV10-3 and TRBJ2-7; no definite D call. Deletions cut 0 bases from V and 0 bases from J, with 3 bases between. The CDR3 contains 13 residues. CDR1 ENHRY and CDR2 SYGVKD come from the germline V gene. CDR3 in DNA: TGTGCCATCAGTGAGTCCTACTCCTACGAGCAGTACTTC. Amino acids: CAISESYSYEQYF.

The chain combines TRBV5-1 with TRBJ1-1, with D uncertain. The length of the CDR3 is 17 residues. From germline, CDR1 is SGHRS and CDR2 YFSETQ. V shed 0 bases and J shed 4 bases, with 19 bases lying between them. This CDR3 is CASSLGEGIPDPTEAFF. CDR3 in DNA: TGCGCCAGCAGCTTGGGCGAGGGTATACCCGATCCCACTGAAGCTTTCTTT. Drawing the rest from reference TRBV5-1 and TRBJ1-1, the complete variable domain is KAGVTQTPRYLIKTRGQQVTLSCSPISGHRSVSWYQQTPGQGLQFLFEYFSETQRNKGNFPGRFSGRQFSNSRSEMNVSTLELGDSALYLCASSLGEGIPDPTEAFFGQGTRLTVV.

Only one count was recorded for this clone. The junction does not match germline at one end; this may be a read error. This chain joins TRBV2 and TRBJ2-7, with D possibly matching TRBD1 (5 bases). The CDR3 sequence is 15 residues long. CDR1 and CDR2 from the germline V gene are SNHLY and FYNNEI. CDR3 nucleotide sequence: TGTGCCAGCAGTGAAGAATGGGGCGCCTCCGACGAGCAGTACTTC. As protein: CASSEEWGASDEQYF. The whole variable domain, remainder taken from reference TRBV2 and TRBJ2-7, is EPEVTQTPSHQVTQMGQEVILRCVPISNHLYFYWYRQILGQKVEFLVSFYNNEISEKSEIFDDQFSVERPDGSNFTLKIRSTKLEDSAMYFCASSEEWGASDEQYFGPGTRLTVT.

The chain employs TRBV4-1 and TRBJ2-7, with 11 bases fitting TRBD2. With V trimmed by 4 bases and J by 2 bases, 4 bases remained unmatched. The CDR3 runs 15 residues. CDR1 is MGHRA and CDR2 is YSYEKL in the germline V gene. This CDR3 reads CASSRTSGGTYEQYF. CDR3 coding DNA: TGCGCCAGCAGCCGAACTAGCGGGGGTACCTACGAGCAGTACTTC.

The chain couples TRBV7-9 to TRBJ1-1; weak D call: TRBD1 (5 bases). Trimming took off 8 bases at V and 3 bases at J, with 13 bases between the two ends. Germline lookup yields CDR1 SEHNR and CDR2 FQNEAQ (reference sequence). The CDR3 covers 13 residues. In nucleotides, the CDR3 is TGTGCCAGCGTACGCCCCAGGGACACTGAAGCTTTCTTT. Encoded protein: CASVRPRDTEAFF. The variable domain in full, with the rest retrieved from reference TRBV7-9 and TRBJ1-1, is DTGVSQNPRHKITKRGQNVTFRCDPISEHNRLYWYRQTLGQGPEFLTYFQNEAQLEKSRLLSDRFSAERPKGSFSTLEIQRTEQGDSAMYLCASVRPRDTEAFFGQGTRLTVV.

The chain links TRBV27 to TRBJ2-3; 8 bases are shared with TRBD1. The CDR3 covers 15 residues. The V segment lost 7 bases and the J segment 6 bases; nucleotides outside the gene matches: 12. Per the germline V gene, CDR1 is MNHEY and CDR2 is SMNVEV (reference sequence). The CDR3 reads CASKTKDRAMDTQYF. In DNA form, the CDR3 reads TGTGCCAGCAAAACCAAGGACAGGGCCATGGATACGCAGTATTTT.

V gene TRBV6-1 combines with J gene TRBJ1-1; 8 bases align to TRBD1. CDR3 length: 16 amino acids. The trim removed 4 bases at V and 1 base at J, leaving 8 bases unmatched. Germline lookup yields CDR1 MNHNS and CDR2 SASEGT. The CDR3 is CASSGGSDRENTEAFF. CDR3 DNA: TGTGCCAGCAGTGGGGGATCGGACAGGGAGAACACTGAAGCTTTCTTT.

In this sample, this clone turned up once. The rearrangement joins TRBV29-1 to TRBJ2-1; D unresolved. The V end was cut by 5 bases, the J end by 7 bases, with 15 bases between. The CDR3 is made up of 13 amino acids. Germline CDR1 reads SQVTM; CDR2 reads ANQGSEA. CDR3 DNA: TGCAGCGTTCAACCAGGAAGCCTTAATGAGCAGTTCTTC. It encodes CSVQPGSLNEQFF.

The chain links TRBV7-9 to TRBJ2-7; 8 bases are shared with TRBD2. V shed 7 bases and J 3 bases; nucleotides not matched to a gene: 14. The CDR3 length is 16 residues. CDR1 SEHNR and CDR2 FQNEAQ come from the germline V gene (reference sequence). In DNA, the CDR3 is TGTGCCAGCACCCCGGCCGTAGTAGCGGGGCACTACGAGCAGTACTTC. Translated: CASTPAVVAGHYEQYF.

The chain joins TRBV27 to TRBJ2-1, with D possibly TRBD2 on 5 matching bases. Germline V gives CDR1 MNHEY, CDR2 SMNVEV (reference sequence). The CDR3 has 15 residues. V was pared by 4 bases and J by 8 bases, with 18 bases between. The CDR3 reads CASSWLGPAVDEQFF. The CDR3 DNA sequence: TGTGCCAGCAGTTGGCTGGGTCCAGCGGTGGATGAGCAGTTCTTC.

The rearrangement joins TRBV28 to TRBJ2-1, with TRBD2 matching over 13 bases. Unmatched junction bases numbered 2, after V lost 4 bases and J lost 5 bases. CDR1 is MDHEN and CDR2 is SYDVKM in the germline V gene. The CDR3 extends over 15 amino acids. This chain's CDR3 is CASSWTSGRDNEQFF. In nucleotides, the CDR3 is TGTGCCAGCAGTTGGACTAGCGGGAGAGACAATGAGCAGTTCTTC.

The CDR3 DNA follows: TGTGCCAGCAGCACCGCGAATCAGCCCCAGCATTTT. The encoded protein is CASSTANQPQHF. The chain combines TRBV7-9 with TRBJ1-5; D not resolved. Germline V gene sequence: CDR1 SEHNR, CDR2 FQNEAQ (reference sequence). This CDR3 comprises 12 residues. Trimming removed 5 bases at V and 4 bases at J, with 6 bases between.

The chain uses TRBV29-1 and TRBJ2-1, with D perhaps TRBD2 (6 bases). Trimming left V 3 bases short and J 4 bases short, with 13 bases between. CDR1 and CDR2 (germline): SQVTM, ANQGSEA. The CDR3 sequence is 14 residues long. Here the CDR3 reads CSVEGLASYNEQFF. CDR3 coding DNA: TGCAGCGTTGAGGGACTGGCGTCGTACAATGAGCAGTTCTTC.

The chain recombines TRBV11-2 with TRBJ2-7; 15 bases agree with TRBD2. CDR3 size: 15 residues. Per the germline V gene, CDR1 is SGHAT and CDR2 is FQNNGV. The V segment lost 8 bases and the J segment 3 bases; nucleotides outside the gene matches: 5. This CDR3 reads CASQPGLAGGYEQYF. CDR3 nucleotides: TGTGCCAGCCAGCCGGGACTAGCGGGAGGCTACGAGCAGTACTTC.

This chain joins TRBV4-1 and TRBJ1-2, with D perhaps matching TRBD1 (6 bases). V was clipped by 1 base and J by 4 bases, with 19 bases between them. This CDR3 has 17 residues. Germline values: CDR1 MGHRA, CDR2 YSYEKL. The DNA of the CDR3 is TGCGCCAGCAGCCAAGTCTCAGGGCAGGGGCTGGGCTATGGCTACACCTTC. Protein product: CASSQVSGQGLGYGYTF.

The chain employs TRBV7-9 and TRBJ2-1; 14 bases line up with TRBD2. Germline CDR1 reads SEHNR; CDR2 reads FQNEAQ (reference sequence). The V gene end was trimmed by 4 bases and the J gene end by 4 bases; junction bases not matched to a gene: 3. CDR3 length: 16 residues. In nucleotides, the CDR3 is TGTGCCAGCAGCTCAGGACTAGCGGGGGGTTACAATGAGCAGTTCTTC. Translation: CASSSGLAGGYNEQFF.

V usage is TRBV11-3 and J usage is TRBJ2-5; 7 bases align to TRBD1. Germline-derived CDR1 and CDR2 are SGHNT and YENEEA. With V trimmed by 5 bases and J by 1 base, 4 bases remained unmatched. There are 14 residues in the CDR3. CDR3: CASSPRDSQETQYF. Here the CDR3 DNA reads TGTGCCAGCAGCCCCAGGGACAGCCAAGAGACCCAGTACTTC.

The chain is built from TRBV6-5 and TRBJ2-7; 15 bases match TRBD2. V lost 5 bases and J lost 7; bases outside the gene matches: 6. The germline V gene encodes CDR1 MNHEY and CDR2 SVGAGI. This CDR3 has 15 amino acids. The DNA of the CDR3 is TGTGCCAGCAGTCCCCGGACTAGCGGGAGGGGGGAGCAGTACTTC. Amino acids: CASSPRTSGRGEQYF.

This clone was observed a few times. CDR3 nucleotides: TGTGCCAGCAGCGCCAGCCGGGACAAGGGGAATCAGCCCCAGCATTTT. The encoded protein is CASSASRDKGNQPQHF. The V call is TRBV7-8, the J call TRBJ1-5, with D perhaps TRBD1 (6 bases). CDR1 and CDR2 (germline): SGHVS, FQNEAQ. The CDR3 runs to 16 residues. V shed 5 bases and J shed 4 bases, with 18 bases lying between them.

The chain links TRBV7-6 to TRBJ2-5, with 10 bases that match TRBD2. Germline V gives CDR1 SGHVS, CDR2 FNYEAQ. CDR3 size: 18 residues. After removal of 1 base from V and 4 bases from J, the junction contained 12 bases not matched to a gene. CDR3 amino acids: CASSLDAGLAGERETQYF. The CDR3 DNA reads TGTGCCAGCAGCTTAGATGCAGGGCTAGCGGGGGAAAGAGAGACCCAGTACTTC.

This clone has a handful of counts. The CDR3 nucleotides are TGTGCCAGCAGCGTACGCGGGACCCGGGAAGCTTTCTTT. Protein product: CASSVRGTREAFF. V is TRBV5-4 and J is TRBJ1-1; D may be TRBD1 (5 bases). There are 13 residues in the CDR3. With 4 bases removed from V and 8 bases from J, the gap between germline ends came to 15 bases. Germline assignment: CDR1 SGHNT and CDR2 YYREEE (reference sequence). The full variable domain, rest sourced from reference TRBV5-4 and TRBJ1-1, is ETGVTQSPTHLIKTRGQQVTLRCSSQSGHNTVSWYQQALGQGPQFIFQYYREEENGRGNFPPRFSGLQFPNYSSELNVNALELDDSALYLCASSVRGTREAFFGQGTRLTVV.

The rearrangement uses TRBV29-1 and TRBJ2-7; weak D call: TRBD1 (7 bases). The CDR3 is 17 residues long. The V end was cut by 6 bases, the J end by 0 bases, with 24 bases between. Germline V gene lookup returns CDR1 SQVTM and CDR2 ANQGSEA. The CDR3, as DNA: TGCAGCGTGGCCGGGACAGCAAGCGGGCACAGCTCCTACGAGCAGTACTTC. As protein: CSVAGTASGHSSYEQYF.

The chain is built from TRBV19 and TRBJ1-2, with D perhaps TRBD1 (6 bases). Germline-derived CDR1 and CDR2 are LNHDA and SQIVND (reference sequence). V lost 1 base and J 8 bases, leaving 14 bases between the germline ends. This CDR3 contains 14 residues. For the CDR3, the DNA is TGTGCCAGTAGTATAGTCGGGGGGCTCGACGGCTACACCTTC. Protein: CASSIVGGLDGYTF.

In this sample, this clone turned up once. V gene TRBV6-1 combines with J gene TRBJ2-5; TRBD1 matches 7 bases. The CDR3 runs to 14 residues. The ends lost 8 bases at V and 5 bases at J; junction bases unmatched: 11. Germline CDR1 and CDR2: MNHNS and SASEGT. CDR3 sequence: CASSEGADMETQYF. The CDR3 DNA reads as TGTGCCAGCTCTGAGGGGGCGGATATGGAGACCCAGTACTTC.

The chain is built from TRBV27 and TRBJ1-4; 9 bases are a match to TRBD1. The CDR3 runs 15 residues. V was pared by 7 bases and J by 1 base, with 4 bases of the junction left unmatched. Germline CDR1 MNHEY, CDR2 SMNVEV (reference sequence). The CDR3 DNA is TGTGCCAGCAAATGGGGACAGGGAACTAATGAAAAACTGTTTTTT. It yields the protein CASKWGQGTNEKLFF.

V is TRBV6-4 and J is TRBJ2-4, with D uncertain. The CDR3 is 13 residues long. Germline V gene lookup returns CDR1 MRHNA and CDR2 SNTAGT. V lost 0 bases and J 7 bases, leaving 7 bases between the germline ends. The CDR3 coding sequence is TGTGCCAGCAGTGACTCGTCTCAGAACATTCAGTACTTC. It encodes CASSDSSQNIQYF.